A single sample is the source of the 23 T cell receptor beta chains below, sequenced in a study of blood T cell repertoires in COVID-19. The data were produced by immunoSEQ multiplex PCR, yet TCRdb's version contains in-frame clones alone and is incomplete. The table includes some 150,000 clones, about 86% detected once. Sequenced input: peripheral blood. Receptors were obtained from a man in his 70s with acute or convalescent COVID-19.

V usage is TRBV7-6 and J usage is TRBJ1-1; D remains ambiguous. The CDR3 is 13 residues long. V gave up 1 base and J gave up 0 bases, with 3 bases separating them. Per the germline V gene, CDR1 is SGHVS and CDR2 is FNYEAQ. The CDR3: CASSLGMNTEAFF. DNA for the CDR3: TGTGCCAGCAGCTTAGGTATGAACACTGAAGCTTTCTTT. Based on the CDR3 plus reference TRBV7-6 and TRBJ1-1, the full variable domain is GAGVSQSPRYKVTKRGQDVALRCDPISGHVSLYWYRQALGQGPEFLTYFNYEAQQDKSGLPNDRFSAERPEGSISTLTIQRTEQRDSAMYRCASSLGMNTEAFFGQGTRLTVV.

This chain links TRBV19 with TRBJ1-5, with D perhaps TRBD1 (6 bases). CDR1 is LNHDA and CDR2 is SQIVND in the germline V gene (reference sequence). The CDR3 runs to 14 residues. V was shortened by 11 bases and J by 4 bases, with 18 bases between the two germline ends. The CDR3 protein is CASAGGGGNQPQHF. CDR3 sequence (DNA): TGTGCCTCCGCGGGGGGGGGCGGGAATCAGCCCCAGCATTTT.

The chain uses TRBV9 and TRBJ1-2; 9 bases line up with TRBD1. This CDR3 region has 14 residues. Trimming took 2 bases from V and 6 from J; bases not matched to a gene: 5. Germline V gives CDR1 SGDLS, CDR2 YYNGEE. The CDR3 protein is CASSVRRQGDGYTF. CDR3 nucleotides: TGTGCCAGCAGCGTTCGCCGACAGGGGGATGGCTACACCTTC.

The rearrangement joins TRBV6-5 to TRBJ2-1; 15 bases agree with TRBD2. Trimming removed 6 bases from V and 7 bases from J; junction bases left unmatched: 4. CDR1 MNHEY and CDR2 SVGAGI come from the germline V gene. CDR3 length equals 15 residues. The CDR3, as DNA: TGTGCCAGCAGCAAGGGACTAGCGGGAGGAAATGAGCAGTTCTTC. Translating it yields CASSKGLAGGNEQFF.

This chain's CDR3 is CASSERYGYTF. Here the CDR3 DNA reads TGTGCCAGCAGTGAACGGTATGGCTACACCTTC. This chain uses TRBV25-1 with TRBJ1-2; no clear D. V was pared by 2 bases and J by 5 bases, with 3 bases between. CDR1 MGHDK and CDR2 SYGVNS come from the germline V gene. This CDR3 is 11 amino acids long.

The rearrangement links TRBV29-1 to TRBJ2-3, with 9 bases identical to TRBD2. This CDR3 contains 14 residues. Trimming at V came to 8 bases and at J to 2 bases, leaving 8 bases not matched to a gene. Per germline, CDR1 SQVTM and CDR2 ANQGSEA. The CDR3 DNA reads as TGCAGCATTGCCGGGACTAGCTTCACAGATACGCAGTATTTT. Residues: CSIAGTSFTDTQYF.

The chain couples TRBV19 to TRBJ1-2; TRBD1 agrees at 8 bases. The length of the CDR3 is 17 residues. Per germline, CDR1 LNHDA and CDR2 SQIVND (reference sequence). With V trimmed by 2 bases and J by 0 bases, 8 bases remained unmatched. The CDR3 loop reads CASSILGQGHSNYGYTF. The CDR3 DNA follows: TGTGCCAGTAGTATACTCGGACAGGGCCACTCTAACTATGGCTACACCTTC.

This clone was observed a handful of times. This rearrangement joins TRBV21-1 to TRBJ2-3; the DNA was not used to check the table's D call, TRBD2. TRBV21-1 is a pseudogene locus. There are 14 residues in the CDR3. CDR3 nucleotide sequence: TGTGCCAGCAGCAAGGGTAGAGGGACAGATACGCAGTATTTT. It specifies CASSKGRGTDTQYF.

The chain is built from TRBV27 and TRBJ2-7; the match to TRBD1 covers 7 bases. The germline gives CDR1 MNHEY, CDR2 SMNVEV (reference sequence). The CDR3 consists of 15 residues. Trimming took 6 bases from V and 2 from J; bases not matched to a gene: 10. DNA for the CDR3: TGTGCCAGCAGGGACCTCGGGACAGTTCCCTACGAGCAGTACTTC. As protein: CASRDLGTVPYEQYF.

The V call is TRBV3-1 (or the pseudogene TRBV3-2), the J call TRBJ2-4; 8 bases are shared with TRBD2. CDR1 and CDR2 (germline): LGHDT, YNNKEL (reference sequence). The V and J ends lost 1 base and 0 bases, in that order; junction bases with no gene match: 5. This CDR3 has 17 amino acids. CDR3: CASSQGQSGRAKNIQYF. The CDR3 DNA reads as TGTGCCAGCAGCCAAGGGCAAAGCGGGAGAGCCAAAAACATTCAGTACTTC.

This chain links TRBV11-2 with TRBJ1-2; TRBD1 agrees at 7 bases. Germline V gene data show CDR1 as SGHAT and CDR2 as FQNNGV. There are 12 residues in the CDR3. V dropped 5 bases and J dropped 8; count of bases not matched to a gene: 5. The CDR3 loop reads CASSEGGSGYTF. The CDR3 nucleotides are TGTGCCAGCAGCGAAGGGGGCTCCGGCTACACCTTC.

This sequence joins TRBV28 and TRBJ1-5; D gene uncertain. CDR3 length: 13 residues. Looked up from germline, CDR1 is MDHEN and CDR2 is SYDVKM. The germline V and J ends were trimmed by 5 bases and 9 bases, with 14 bases remaining between them. For the CDR3, the DNA is TGTGCCAGCAGTCAGGACGGGGTCGGGCCCCAGCATTTT. Translation gives CASSQDGVGPQHF.

The gene calls are TRBV19 and TRBJ2-2; 14 positions agree with TRBD2. Trimming took 4 bases from V and 6 from J; bases not matched to a gene: 7. CDR3 length: 17 amino acids. Looked up from germline, CDR1 is LNHDA and CDR2 is SQIVND (reference sequence). The CDR3 region is CASSTGLAGVRSGELFF. The CDR3 nucleotides are TGTGCCAGTAGTACGGGACTAGCGGGAGTTAGGTCCGGGGAGCTGTTTTTT.

The rearrangement links TRBV5-4 to TRBJ2-1, with 7 nucleotides matching TRBD2. The J segment lost 4 bases and the V segment lost 3 bases, leaving 7 bases of the junction unmatched. This CDR3 contains 15 residues. Germline lookup yields CDR1 SGHNT and CDR2 YYREEE (reference sequence). The CDR3 spells CASSWRETPYNEQFF. CDR3 sequence (DNA): TGTGCCAGCAGCTGGCGGGAGACCCCATACAATGAGCAGTTCTTC.

The chain has TRBV7-8 and TRBJ2-2; 7 positions match TRBD1. The CDR3 extends over 16 amino acids. V dropped 1 base and J dropped 1; count of bases not matched to a gene: 3. Germline V gene lookup returns CDR1 SGHVS and CDR2 FQNEAQ. The CDR3 coding sequence is TGTGCCAGCAGCTTAGTGACAGGGAGGAACACCGGGGAGCTGTTTTTT. It yields the protein CASSLVTGRNTGELFF.

The chain employs TRBV7-8 and TRBJ1-5, with a tentative D call TRBD1 (5 bases). From germline, CDR1 is SGHVS and CDR2 FQNEAQ. The CDR3 loop spans 15 amino acids. With 4 bases removed from V and 6 bases from J, the gap between germline ends came to 16 bases. The CDR3 sequence is CASSSYGGGGQPQHF. In DNA form, the CDR3 reads TGTGCCAGCAGCTCATATGGCGGGGGAGGTCAGCCCCAGCATTTT.

This chain connects TRBV9 to TRBJ1-3; 9 bases align to TRBD1. The CDR3 is 15 amino acids. Germline V gives CDR1 SGDLS, CDR2 YYNGEE. V was pared by 3 bases and J by 1 base, with 2 bases of the junction left unmatched. CDR3 sequence: CASSAGQGSGNTIYF. As DNA, the CDR3 is TGTGCCAGCAGCGCGGGACAGGGATCTGGAAACACCATATATTTT.

The chain joins TRBV28 to TRBJ1-2, with 7 bases fitting TRBD1. The CDR3 is made up of 14 amino acids. The germline V gene has CDR1 MDHEN and CDR2 SYDVKM. V lost 8 bases to trimming and J lost 4 bases; unmatched junction nucleotides: 10. In DNA, the CDR3 is TGTGCCAGCTACAACAGGGGAATCTCCTATGGCTACACCTTC. Translation: CASYNRGISYGYTF.

This chain connects TRBV6-6 to TRBJ2-7; 8 bases agree with TRBD1. Germline V CDR1 and CDR2: MNHNY, SVGAGI (reference sequence). CDR3 size: 15 residues. V trimming: 7 bases; J trimming: 0 bases; junction bases outside the gene matches: 8. CDR3 protein: CASTAPTGASYEQYF. The CDR3 bases are TGTGCCAGCACCGCGCCGACAGGGGCCTCCTACGAGCAGTACTTC.

The chain recombines TRBV5-1 with TRBJ2-7, with 7 bases that match TRBD1. Germline CDR1 SGHRS, CDR2 YFSETQ. Trimming took 0 bases from V and 5 from J; bases not matched to a gene: 5. This CDR3 is 14 amino acids long. CDR3 residues: CASSLAGGSHEQYF. DNA of the CDR3: TGCGCCAGCAGCTTGGCAGGGGGTTCCCACGAGCAGTACTTC.

This chain links TRBV10-1 with TRBJ2-3; TRBD2 is a possible D gene (8 bases). This CDR3 contains 22 residues. Trimming cost V 8 bases and J 4 bases, with 40 bases left between them. The germline V gene has CDR1 WNHNN and CDR2 SYGVQD (reference sequence). CDR3 coding DNA: TGCGCCAGCCGAAGGGGGAGGACAGGTAACGTCTCGGAGACGGGAGGGCCAGATACGCAGTATTTT. Translating gives CASRRGRTGNVSETGGPDTQYF.

The chain couples TRBV18 to TRBJ2-7; D is possibly TRBD1 (6 bases). Trimming pared 3 bases from V and 2 bases from J, leaving 14 bases between. CDR1 and CDR2 from the germline V gene are KGHSH and LQKENI. This CDR3 comprises 15 residues. CDR3 in amino acids: CASSPPRGSPYEQYF. CDR3 nucleotides: TGTGCCAGCTCACCTCCTAGGGGGAGTCCCTACGAGCAGTACTTC.

The rearrangement links TRBV28 to TRBJ1-5; TRBD1 matches at 12 bases. Per germline, CDR1 MDHEN and CDR2 SYDVKM. Losses at the gene ends were 1 base for V and 4 bases for J; bases not matched to a gene: 11. The CDR3 contains 19 residues. The CDR3 reads CASSLLMGQGAGGNQPQHF. In nucleotides, the CDR3 is TGTGCCAGCAGTTTATTAATGGGACAGGGGGCAGGTGGGAATCAGCCCCAGCATTTT.